These 27 T cell receptor beta chains originate from one sample sequenced in a study of blood T cell repertoires in COVID-19 (dated by TCRdb to the early 2020s). Receptor libraries were prepared by the immunoSEQ multiplex PCR assay. Imported from immuneACCESS, the table was reduced by TCRdb to in-frame sequences with V and J called. These copies leave out some clones; in studies compared against another copy, an unresolved V gene accounts for under half, and the cause of the remainder is not known. The sample records about 93,000 clones, around four fifths of which are singletons. 15% to 20% of the sample belongs to the ten largest clones. Material for sequencing was peripheral blood. The receptor source for this set is a human donor in a cohort sampled during active COVID-19.

The gene calls are TRBV5-6 and TRBJ2-7; D is possibly TRBD2 (6 bases). The CDR3 totals 14 residues. Germline assignment: CDR1 SGHDT and CDR2 YYEEEE. The ends were cut back, 3 bases at V and 4 bases at J, with 14 bases in the middle. The CDR3 region is CASSSYYGGYEQYF. The CDR3 DNA sequence: TGTGCCAGCAGCTCCTACTACGGGGGTTACGAGCAGTACTTC.

The chain joins TRBV6-5 to TRBJ2-1; possible D gene TRBD2, 5 bases. In germline, CDR1 is MNHEY, CDR2 SVGAGI. Trimming took 6 bases from V and 2 from J, leaving 8 bases between them. The CDR3 totals 13 residues. CDR3 DNA: TGTGCCAGCAGCCGGACTGCCTACAATGAGCAGTTCTTC. Encoded protein: CASSRTAYNEQFF.

The chain recombines TRBV5-1 with TRBJ2-7; D perhaps matches TRBD1 (6 bases). Germline V gives CDR1 SGHRS, CDR2 YFSETQ. V was shortened by 4 bases and J by 6 bases, with 14 bases between the two germline ends. The CDR3 is made up of 13 amino acids. The DNA of the CDR3 is TGCGCCAGCAGCCTACCGACAGGAGGCGAGCAGTACTTC. It is translated as CASSLPTGGEQYF. The full variable domain, in which reference TRBV5-1 and TRBJ2-7 provide the parts outside the CDR3, is KAGVTQTPRYLIKTRGQQVTLSCSPISGHRSVSWYQQTPGQGLQFLFEYFSETQRNKGNFPGRFSGRQFSNSRSEMNVSTLELGDSALYLCASSLPTGGEQYFGPGTRLTVT.

The chain combines TRBV9 with TRBJ2-5; 7 bases fit TRBD2. J lost 4 bases, V lost 4 bases, and 13 bases had no gene match. The CDR3 runs 16 residues. Germline V gives CDR1 SGDLS, CDR2 YYNGEE. As DNA, the CDR3 is TGTGCCAGCAGCCCCCCACAAGCGGGGCTGAGAGAGACCCAGTACTTC. This encodes CASSPPQAGLRETQYF.

The rearrangement joins TRBV7-8 to TRBJ2-1; tentatively, D is TRBD2 (6 bases). Germline V lookup: CDR1 SGHVS, CDR2 FQNEAQ. CDR3 length: 16 amino acids. The V and J ends lost 4 bases and 7 bases respectively, with 20 bases between them. In DNA, the CDR3 is TGTGCCAGCAGCTCCTTTGGCGGGGTCAACCCAAATGAGCAGTTCTTC. Its translation is CASSSFGGVNPNEQFF.

The chain employs TRBV4-1 and TRBJ2-3, with D possibly matching TRBD2 (5 bases). Germline V CDR1 and CDR2: MGHRA, YSYEKL. The CDR3 length is 15 residues. V shed 2 bases and J shed 4 bases, with 13 bases lying between them. The CDR3 DNA sequence: TGCGCCAGCAGCCAACCACGGGATCCACCAGATACGCAGTATTTT. Amino acids: CASSQPRDPPDTQYF.

This clone was observed once. The chain is built from TRBV30 and TRBJ1-5; D is unclear. V was clipped by 0 bases and J by 7 bases, with 22 bases between them. In germline, CDR1 is GTSNPN, CDR2 SVGIG (reference sequence). This CDR3 has 17 residues. CDR3 nucleotide sequence: TGTGCCTGGAGTGTACATAAAGGGCGGGTCCGGCTCCAGCCCCAGCATTTT. Amino acid sequence: CAWSVHKGRVRLQPQHF.

This chain links TRBV12-5 with TRBJ2-7, with a weak D call TRBD1 (6 bases). The CDR3 is made up of 14 amino acids. V was shortened by 7 bases and J by 0 bases, with 13 bases between the two germline ends. Germline V gene sequence: CDR1 LGHNT, CDR2 FRNRAP. CDR3: CASAAPGASYEQYF. The CDR3 DNA is TGTGCTAGTGCCGCCCCAGGGGCCTCCTACGAGCAGTACTTC.

The V gene is TRBV25-1, the J gene TRBJ1-1; D ambiguous. The CDR3 has 11 residues. Trimming pared 8 bases from V and 5 bases from J, leaving 9 bases between. Germline CDR1 is MGHDK and CDR2 is SYGVNS. The chain's CDR3 is CASRFGTEAFF. The CDR3 DNA reads TGTGCCAGCCGATTCGGGACTGAAGCTTTCTTT.

This rearrangement joins TRBV10-2 to TRBJ2-3; 7 bases agree with TRBD2. Germline CDR1 WSHSY, CDR2 SAAADI. V trimming: 7 bases; J trimming: 2 bases; junction bases outside the gene matches: 12. CDR3 length: 16 residues. The CDR3 region is CASKQASGLYTDTQYF. The DNA for the CDR3 is TGCGCCAGCAAACAGGCTAGCGGCCTTTACACAGATACGCAGTATTTT.

This clone was counted between two and nine times. The V gene is TRBV30, the J gene TRBJ2-7; 10 bases align to TRBD1. Losses at the gene ends were 4 bases for V and 6 bases for J; bases not matched to a gene: 12. Per the germline V gene, CDR1 is GTSNPN and CDR2 is SVGIG (reference sequence). The CDR3 contains 15 residues. CDR3 in amino acids: CAWIGRGTGEVEQYF. The CDR3 DNA is TGTGCCTGGATTGGGCGGGGGACAGGGGAGGTCGAGCAGTACTTC.

This clone was detected only a few times. V usage is TRBV7-8 and J usage is TRBJ2-1; D gene unclear. V lost 1 base and J lost 6, with 16 bases in between. The CDR3 consists of 16 residues. CDR1 is SGHVS and CDR2 is FQNEAQ in the germline V gene. The CDR3 DNA follows: TGTGCCAGCAGCTTAGAGAGGCTAGTGGGTCCCAATGAGCAGTTCTTC. Amino acids: CASSLERLVGPNEQFF.

The chain employs TRBV27 and TRBJ2-3; 9 bases match TRBD2. The length of the CDR3 is 16 residues. The germline V gene encodes CDR1 MNHEY and CDR2 SMNVEV (reference sequence). V shed 2 bases and J 2 bases; nucleotides not matched to a gene: 5. The CDR3 DNA is TGTGCCAGCAGTTTACGGGCGGGGGGGGTCACAGATACGCAGTATTTT. Its protein product is CASSLRAGGVTDTQYF.

The chain couples TRBV19 to TRBJ1-1, with TRBD1 matching over 7 bases. V shed 10 bases and J 0 bases; nucleotides not matched to a gene: 5. The CDR3 spans 13 residues. CDR1 is LNHDA and CDR2 is SQIVND in the germline V gene (reference sequence). CDR3 in DNA: TGTGCCACCCGGGACAGATTGAACACTGAAGCTTTCTTT. Translation: CATRDRLNTEAFF.

The sample holds a few counts of this clone. The chain combines TRBV14 with TRBJ1-2; D is ambiguous. V gave up 6 bases and J gave up 5 bases, with 13 bases separating them. The CDR3 runs 13 residues. Germline V CDR1 and CDR2: SGHDN, FVKESK. CDR3 sequence reads: CASSRVQAYGYTF. The CDR3 DNA is TGTGCCAGCAGTCGAGTCCAGGCTTATGGCTACACCTTC.

The rearrangement uses TRBV27 and TRBJ1-6; D gene ambiguous. V lost 5 bases to trimming and J lost 7 bases, with 15 bases between them. The CDR3 has 15 residues. CDR1 MNHEY and CDR2 SMNVEV come from the germline V gene (reference sequence). Here the CDR3 reads CASSPRGVSNSPLHF. For the CDR3, the DNA is TGTGCCAGCAGTCCCCGCGGGGTATCAAATTCACCCCTCCACTTT.

This sequence joins TRBV19 and TRBJ1-4; D is perhaps TRBD1 (5 bases). The V and J ends lost 11 bases and 14 bases respectively, with 21 bases between them. The CDR3 is 12 residues long. CDR1 is LNHDA, CDR2 SQIVND, per germline (reference sequence). In DNA, the CDR3 is TGTGCCCAAGGGGCCGGGGGTTCTTGGCTGTTTTTT. Translating it yields CAQGAGGSWLFF.

As DNA, the CDR3 is TGCGCCAGCAGCGCCACAGAGGGCTATGGCTACACCTTC. Protein product: CASSATEGYGYTF. The rearrangement joins TRBV5-1 to TRBJ1-2, with D hard to call. The V and J ends lost 4 bases and 4 bases respectively, with 11 bases between them. This CDR3 has 13 amino acids. Germline values: CDR1 SGHRS, CDR2 YFSETQ. Full variable domain (missing parts from reference TRBV5-1 and TRBJ1-2): KAGVTQTPRYLIKTRGQQVTLSCSPISGHRSVSWYQQTPGQGLQFLFEYFSETQRNKGNFPGRFSGRQFSNSRSEMNVSTLELGDSALYLCASSATEGYGYTFGSGTRLTVV.

The gene calls are TRBV19 and TRBJ1-6; D is unresolved. From germline, CDR1 is LNHDA and CDR2 SQIVND (reference sequence). The CDR3 length is 15 residues. V shed 6 bases and J shed 6 bases, with 15 bases lying between them. The CDR3 reads CASRSREGTNSPLHF. The CDR3 nucleotides read TGTGCCAGTAGGTCCCGGGAGGGAACTAATTCACCCCTCCACTTT.

The V call is TRBV18, the J call TRBJ1-1, with a tentative D call TRBD1 (6 bases). With 5 bases removed from V and 1 base from J, the gap between germline ends came to 14 bases. CDR1 is KGHSH and CDR2 is LQKENI in the germline V gene. This CDR3 contains 15 residues. Written as DNA, the CDR3 is TGTGCCAGCTCAACGGCGGACAGCCCGAACACTGAAGCTTTCTTT. It is translated as CASSTADSPNTEAFF.

The chain has TRBV7-2 and TRBJ2-2; maybe TRBD2 (5 bases). This CDR3 has 14 amino acids. V lost 1 base and J lost 5, with 8 bases in between. CDR1 is SGHTA, CDR2 FQGNSA, per germline. The CDR3 spells CASSLERGTGELFF. CDR3 in DNA: TGTGCCAGCAGCTTAGAACGCGGGACCGGGGAGCTGTTTTTT.

The CDR3 nucleotides read TGTGCCACCAGTGATTCCGCGGGGGCCGGGAGCAATGAGCAGTTCTTC. This codes for CATSDSAGAGSNEQFF. This sequence joins TRBV24-1 and TRBJ2-1; possible D gene TRBD2, 7 bases. V was cut by 2 bases and J by 6 bases, with 16 bases left in between. The CDR3 is made up of 16 amino acids. CDR1 is KGHDR, CDR2 SFDVKD, per germline.

V is TRBV5-4 and J is TRBJ2-1; TRBD2 is a possible D gene (5 bases). The CDR3 totals 15 residues. CDR1 and CDR2 from the germline V gene are SGHNT and YYREEE (reference sequence). The ends were cut back, 4 bases at V and 4 bases at J, with 15 bases in the middle. The CDR3 nucleotides are TGTGCCAGCAGCACCGGGAAGAGTTTTTACAATGAGCAGTTCTTC. Translating gives CASSTGKSFYNEQFF. The variable domain in full, completed from reference TRBV5-4 and TRBJ2-1, reads ETGVTQSPTHLIKTRGQQVTLRCSSQSGHNTVSWYQQALGQGPQFIFQYYREEENGRGNFPPRFSGLQFPNYSSELNVNALELDDSALYLCASSTGKSFYNEQFFGPGTRLTVL.

This clone has only a few counts. The gene calls are TRBV2 and TRBJ2-1, with D unclear. The germline gives CDR1 SNHLY, CDR2 FYNNEI. The V end was cut by 3 bases, the J end by 15 bases, with 15 bases between. This CDR3 has 12 amino acids. The CDR3 region is CASSDLLAHPFF. The CDR3 DNA follows: TGTGCCAGCAGTGACCTCTTGGCCCATCCGTTCTTC.

The V and J genes are TRBV10-3 and TRBJ2-7, with D hard to call. The germline V and J ends were trimmed by 2 bases and 3 bases, with 11 bases remaining between them. The CDR3 contains 14 residues. Germline V gene sequence: CDR1 ENHRY, CDR2 SYGVKD. The CDR3 spells CAISESRVGYEQYF. As DNA, the CDR3 is TGTGCCATCAGTGAGAGTCGGGTCGGCTACGAGCAGTACTTC.

The rearrangement uses TRBV6-5 and TRBJ1-5; no firm D call. V dropped 5 bases and J dropped 9 bases, with 14 bases sitting between them. Germline V gives CDR1 MNHEY, CDR2 SVGAGI. The CDR3 length is 13 residues. CDR3 sequence: CASSPDFGLPQHF. CDR3 coding DNA: TGTGCCAGCAGTCCGGACTTTGGGTTGCCCCAGCATTTT.

This chain links TRBV20-1 with TRBJ2-7; 9 bases are a match to TRBD2. The germline CDR1 and CDR2 sequences are DFQATT and SNEGSKA (reference sequence). J gave up 6 bases and V 3 bases, and 12 bases lay outside the gene matches. The CDR3 loop spans 15 amino acids. CDR3 region: CSASRAGLAISEQYF. Here the CDR3 DNA reads TGCAGTGCTAGTAGGGCGGGACTAGCAATTTCCGAGCAGTACTTC.